The present T cell receptor (beta chain) was sequenced within a study of Graves' ophthalmopathy and Graves' hyperthyroidism. Study overall: By definition, stable hyperthyroidism involved no ophthalmopathy within 18 months of follow-up.

There are 15 residues in the CDR3. Germline-derived CDR1 and CDR2 are ENHRY and SYGVKD. This clonotype was counted a single time. A junction end diverges from the germline sequence, so it may reflect a read error. Transcripts of RNA were the source for amplifying TCR beta CDR3 regions. After a first-round RT-PCR with HTBI primers, a second-round multiplex PCR was run. TCRdb reanalysed the multiplex PCR reads using MiXCR and keeps one entry per CDR3 protein. The table has 500,000 to 600,000 distinct CDR3 sequences, 35% to 40% seen once. The rearrangement links TRBV10-3 to TRBJ1-2, with 7 bases that match TRBD1. The source material was peripheral blood or thyroid tissue (not recorded which). The TCR originated in an adult man with Graves' hyperthyroidism. The CDR3 DNA sequence: TGTGCCAGCAGTTACTCGACGCAGGGGGGCTATGGCTACACCTTC. Translation gives CASSYSTQGGYGYTF.